This entry features one T cell receptor (beta chain) sequence. Its specific antigen is unknown. No much larger clone exists at a distance of one base, and base qualities are not known. CDR3 length: 17 amino acids, cysteine to phenylalanine. Of the read, only the CDR3 DNA is kept; its 51 bases are in frame from base 1. V is cut back by 5 bases and J by 1 base, with 6 bases in the junction unmatched. For CDR1 and CDR2, the germline V gene (reference sequence) lists LNHDA and SQIVND. What the time point label conveys for this sample: baseline before first vaccination. Vaccinee samples came from UK trials COV001 and COV002, including a single-blind randomized controlled phase 2/3 trial of AZD1222 (ChAdOx1 nCoV-19) in healthy adults. Trial participant PBMC samples were collected at day 0 and day 28 after the second dose for TCRbeta chain sequencing. This entry is derived from a study of T cell responses to AZD1222 COVID-19 vaccine (dated by TCRdb to the early 2020s). For the wider study: AZD1222 recipients given second doses at about 4 weeks or at about 12 weeks were pooled, since spike-specific TCR depth and breadth were not found to differ between the two schedules. Trial participants were enrolled into age subgroups of 18-55, 56-69 and 70-plus years, which contained roughly 150, 30 and 60 TCR-sequenced participants, respectively. A total of approximately 240 trial participants underwent TCR sequencing, of whom some 200 had received two doses of AZD1222 and some 25 had received two doses of the MenACWY control vaccine. What the study reported, not specific to this receptor: In the small 56-69-year group, the increase in depth fell short of significance, most likely because of low power. Only five to seven AZD1222 recipients were SARS-CoV-2 seropositive at baseline, limiting conclusions about previously exposed vaccinees. CD4 TCRs associated with the vaccine covered the entire spike protein, and the dominant responses were in regions 160-218 and 743-854. Spike-specific TCR breadth and depth rose significantly after two AZD1222 doses compared with day 0 and with MenACWY recipients. Participants were mostly white British and included more females than males, and it was suggested by the authors that clonal diversity may have been underestimated. Reportedly, almost half of the unique spike-specific TCRs recognized epitopes lying outside the regions that are mutated in the B.1.351 and B.1.1.7 variants. Because no day 14 peak-response samples were available, the repertoires could be characterized only after the peak T cell response.

The CDR3 regions of human TCRbeta chains were analyzed by immunosequencing. The authors' analysis ran thus. TCRs in the repertoires were matched against a reference library of SARS-CoV-2-specific TCRs that had been generated with the MIRA antigen-specificity platform. Breadth was defined as the fraction of unique TCRs that were SARS-CoV-2-associated, and depth was defined as the fraction of total T cells that were SARS-CoV-2-associated. Each spike-specific TCR was assigned to its reactive spike region and to a CD4 or CD8 class using the MIRA data. Log10-transformed breadth and depth values were compared by one-way ANOVA with Sidak's multiple comparisons tests. Imported from immuneACCESS, the table was reduced by TCRdb to in-frame sequences with V and J called. These copies leave out some clones; in studies compared against another copy, an unresolved V gene accounts for under half, and the cause of the remainder is not known. For V, J and clone size, that table is used; D and trimming come from the DNA. For this sample the table gives more than 95,000 clones, of which over 75% were detected only once. In total, the top ten clones hold more than 9% of the sample.

Sample: peripheral blood, taken on day 0 of AZD1222 vaccination. The sequence links TRBV19 to TRBJ2-3, with 13 middle bases fitting TRBD2. The receptor's source is an adult in good health. Here is the DNA: TGTGCCAGTAGTGGGGTCACTAGCGGGAGGGGCACAGATACGCAGTATTTT. The resulting protein is CASSGVTSGRGTDTQYF.